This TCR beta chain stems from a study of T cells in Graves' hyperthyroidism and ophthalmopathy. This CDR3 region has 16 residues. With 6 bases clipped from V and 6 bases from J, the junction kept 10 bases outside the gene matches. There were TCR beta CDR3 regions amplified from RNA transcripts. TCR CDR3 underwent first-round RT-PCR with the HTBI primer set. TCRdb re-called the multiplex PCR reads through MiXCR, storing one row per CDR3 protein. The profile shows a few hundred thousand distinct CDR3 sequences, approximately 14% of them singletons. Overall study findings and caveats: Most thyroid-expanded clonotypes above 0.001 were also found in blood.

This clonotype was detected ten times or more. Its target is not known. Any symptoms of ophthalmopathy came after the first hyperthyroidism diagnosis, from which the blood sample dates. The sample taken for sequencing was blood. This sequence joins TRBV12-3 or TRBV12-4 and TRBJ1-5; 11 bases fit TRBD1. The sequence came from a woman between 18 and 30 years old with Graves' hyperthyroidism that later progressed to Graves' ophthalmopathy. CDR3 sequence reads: CASSPRTGGDLQPQHF. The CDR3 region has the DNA TGTGCCAGCAGCCCAAGGACAGGGGGCGATCTTCAGCCCCAGCATTTT.